Listed here are 6 T cell receptor beta chains from one sample, sequenced in a study of long-term antiretroviral therapy in people with HIV (dated by TCRdb to 2021 to 2024). The immunoSEQ hsTCRB v3.0 assay was used at survey level resolution to sequence the TRB variable region. TCRdb limited this immuneACCESS table to in-frame rearrangements with V and J called. A share of clones is missing; checked studies link under half to unresolved V genes, and the rest is unexplained. Present in this sample are about 35,000 clones, 70% to 90% of which were seen just once. Clones ranked in the top ten supply roughly a tenth of the sample. The sequences come from unsorted PBMCs, collected 2.2 years after starting antiretroviral therapy. The receptors were gathered from a man aged 18 to 30 with HIV.

V usage is TRBV18 and J usage is TRBJ1-6; tentatively, D is TRBD1 (6 bases). Germline V CDR1 and CDR2: KGHSH, LQKENI. V lost 5 bases to trimming and J lost 8 bases, with 13 bases between them. The CDR3 has 14 amino acids. The CDR3 is CASSGTGMDSPLHF. The DNA of the CDR3 is TGTGCCAGCTCAGGCACAGGGATGGATTCACCCCTCCACTTT.

As concerns this clone: The DNA is omitted, as the CDR3 cannot be located on it reliably, and the CDR3 follows TCRdb's listing. The chain is built from TRBV15 and TRBJ2-3. Germline V gives CDR1 LNHNV, CDR2 YYDKDF (reference sequence). Counting both end residues, the CDR3 totals 15 amino acids. The CDR3 spells CATSRDLGTGDTQYF.

CDR3 DNA: TGTGCCAGCAGCCAAGTACAGGGTTCCCAAGAGACCCAGTACTTC. It specifies CASSQVQGSQETQYF. The V and J genes are TRBV4-2 and TRBJ2-5, with D possibly TRBD1 on 6 matching bases. This CDR3 comprises 15 residues. Germline CDR1 and CDR2: LGHNA and YNFKEQ. The V end lost 1 base, the J end lost 1 base, and 10 bases lay between the germline ends.

This clone is a singleton in its sample. This chain links TRBV5-4 with TRBJ1-6; possible D gene TRBD1, 5 bases. With 6 bases removed from V and 0 bases from J, the gap between germline ends came to 10 bases. CDR1 and CDR2 (germline): SGHNT, YYREEE (reference sequence). The length of the CDR3 is 15 residues. As DNA, the CDR3 is TGTGCCAGCAACAGGTGGAACTCCTATAATTCACCCCTCCACTTT. Protein: CASNRWNSYNSPLHF.

The chain uses TRBV11-2 and TRBJ2-4, with D tentatively TRBD2 (6 bases). V was clipped by 0 bases and J by 8 bases, with 11 bases between them. The CDR3 contains 14 residues. In germline, CDR1 is SGHAT, CDR2 FQNNGV. The DNA of the CDR3 is TGTGCCAGCAGCTTAGAGACTAGGGGATACATTCAGTACTTC. Amino acids: CASSLETRGYIQYF.

This chain links TRBV7-9 with TRBJ1-1, with 7 positions matching TRBD1. The V and J ends lost 4 bases and 0 bases, in that order; junction bases with no gene match: 11. The CDR3 consists of 17 residues. Germline loops: CDR1 SEHNR, CDR2 FQNEAQ (reference sequence). The CDR3 nucleotides are TGTGCCAGCAGCTCTTCTTCCGGGACAGCCATGAACACTGAAGCTTTCTTT. Translated: CASSSSSGTAMNTEAFF. Supplemented by reference TRBV7-9 and TRBJ1-1, the full variable domain reads DTGVSQNPRHKITKRGQNVTFRCDPISEHNRLYWYRQTLGQGPEFLTYFQNEAQLEKSRLLSDRFSAERPKGSFSTLEIQRTEQGDSAMYLCASSSSSGTAMNTEAFFGQGTRLTVV.